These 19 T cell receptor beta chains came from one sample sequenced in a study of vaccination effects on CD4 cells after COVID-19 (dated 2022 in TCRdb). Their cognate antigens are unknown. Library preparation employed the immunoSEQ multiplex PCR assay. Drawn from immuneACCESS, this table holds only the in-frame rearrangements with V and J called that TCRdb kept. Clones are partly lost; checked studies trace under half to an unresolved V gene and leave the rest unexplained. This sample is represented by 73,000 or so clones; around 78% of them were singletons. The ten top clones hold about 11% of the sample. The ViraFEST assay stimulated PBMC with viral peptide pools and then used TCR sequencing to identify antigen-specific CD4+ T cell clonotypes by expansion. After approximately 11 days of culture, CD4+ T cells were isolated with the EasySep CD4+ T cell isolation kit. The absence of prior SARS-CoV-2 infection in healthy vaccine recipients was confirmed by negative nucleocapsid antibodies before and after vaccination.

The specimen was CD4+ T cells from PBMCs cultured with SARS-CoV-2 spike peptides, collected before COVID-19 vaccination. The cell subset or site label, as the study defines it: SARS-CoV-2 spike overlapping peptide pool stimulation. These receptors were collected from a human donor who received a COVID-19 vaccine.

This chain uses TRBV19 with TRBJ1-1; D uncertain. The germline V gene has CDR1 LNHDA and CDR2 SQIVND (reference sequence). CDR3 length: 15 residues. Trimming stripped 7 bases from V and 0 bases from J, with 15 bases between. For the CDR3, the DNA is TGTGCCAGTACCAAGACATATTCCATGAACACTGAAGCTTTCTTT. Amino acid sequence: CASTKTYSMNTEAFF.

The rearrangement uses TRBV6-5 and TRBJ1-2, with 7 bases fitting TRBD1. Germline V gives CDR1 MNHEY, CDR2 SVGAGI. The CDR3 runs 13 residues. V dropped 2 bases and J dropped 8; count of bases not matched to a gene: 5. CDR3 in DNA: TGTGCCAGCAGTTACGCTCCGGGACAGGGCTACACCTTC. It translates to CASSYAPGQGYTF.

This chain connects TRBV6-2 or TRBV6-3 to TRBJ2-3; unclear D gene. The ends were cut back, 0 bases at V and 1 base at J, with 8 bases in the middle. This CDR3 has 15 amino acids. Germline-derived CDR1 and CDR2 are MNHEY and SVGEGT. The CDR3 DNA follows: TGTGCCAGCAGTTACTCACCCTCGGGCACAGATACGCAGTATTTT. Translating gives CASSYSPSGTDTQYF.

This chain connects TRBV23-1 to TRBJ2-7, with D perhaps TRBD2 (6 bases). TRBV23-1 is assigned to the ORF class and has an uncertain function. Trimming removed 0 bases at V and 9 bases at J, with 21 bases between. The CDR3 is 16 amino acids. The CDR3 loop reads CASSQSRDSDWRVQYV. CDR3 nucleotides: TGCGCCAGCAGTCAATCAAGAGACTCGGATTGGAGGGTGCAGTACGTC.

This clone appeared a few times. The CDR3: CASSPRRVSDTQYF. The CDR3 DNA reads TGTGCCAGCAGCCCGAGGCGAGTTTCCGATACGCAGTATTTT. The chain has TRBV5-6 and TRBJ2-3; no clear D. This CDR3 has 14 residues. Germline V gene sequence: CDR1 SGHDT, CDR2 YYEEEE. Trimming shortened V by 4 bases and J by 6 bases, and 15 bases separated the two germline ends. Variable domain in full (rest from reference TRBV5-6 and TRBJ2-3): DAGVTQSPTHLIKTRGQQVTLRCSPKSGHDTVSWYQQALGQGPQFIFQYYEEEERQRGNFPDRFSGHQFPNYSSELNVNALLLGDSALYLCASSPRRVSDTQYFGPGTRLTVL.

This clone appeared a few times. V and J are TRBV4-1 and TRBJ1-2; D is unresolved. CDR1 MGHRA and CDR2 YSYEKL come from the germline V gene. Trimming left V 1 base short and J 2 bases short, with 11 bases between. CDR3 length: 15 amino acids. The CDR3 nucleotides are TGCGCCAGCAGCCAAGCCCCCGGGCCGAACTATGGCTACACCTTC. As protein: CASSQAPGPNYGYTF.

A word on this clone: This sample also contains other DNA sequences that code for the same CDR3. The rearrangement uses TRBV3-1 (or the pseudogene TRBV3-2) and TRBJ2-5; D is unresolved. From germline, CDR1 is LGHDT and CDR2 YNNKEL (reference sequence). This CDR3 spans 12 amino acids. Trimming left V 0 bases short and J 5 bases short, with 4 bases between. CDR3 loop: CASSQDRETQYF. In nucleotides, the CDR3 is TGTGCCAGCAGCCAAGATAGGGAGACCCAGTACTTC.

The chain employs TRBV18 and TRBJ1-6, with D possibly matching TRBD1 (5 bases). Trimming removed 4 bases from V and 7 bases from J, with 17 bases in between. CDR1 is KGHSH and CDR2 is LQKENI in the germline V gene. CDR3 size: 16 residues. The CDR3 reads CASSHGPRTLNSPLHF. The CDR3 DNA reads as TGTGCCAGCTCACACGGCCCCAGGACACTAAATTCACCCCTCCACTTT.

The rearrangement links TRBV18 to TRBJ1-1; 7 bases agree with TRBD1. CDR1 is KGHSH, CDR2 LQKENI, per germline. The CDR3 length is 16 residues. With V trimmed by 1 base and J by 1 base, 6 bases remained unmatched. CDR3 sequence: CASSPQTGQANTEAFF. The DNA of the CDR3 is TGTGCCAGCTCACCACAAACAGGACAGGCGAACACTGAAGCTTTCTTT.

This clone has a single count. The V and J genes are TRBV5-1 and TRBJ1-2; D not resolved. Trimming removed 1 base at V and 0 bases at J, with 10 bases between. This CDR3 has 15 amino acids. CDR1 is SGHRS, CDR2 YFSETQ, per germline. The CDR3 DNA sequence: TGCGCCAGCAGCTTGTCTGAGCGAACTAACTATGGCTACACCTTC. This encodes CASSLSERTNYGYTF.

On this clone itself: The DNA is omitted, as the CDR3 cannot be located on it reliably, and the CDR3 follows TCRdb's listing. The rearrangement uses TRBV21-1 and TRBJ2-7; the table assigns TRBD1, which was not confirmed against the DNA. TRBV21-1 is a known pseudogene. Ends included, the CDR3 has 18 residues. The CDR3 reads CASSVTPGWGQGAYEQYV.

The CDR3 sequence: CSASNRFNEQFF. The CDR3 bases are TGCAGTGCTAGTAACAGGTTCAATGAGCAGTTCTTC. The V call is TRBV20-1, the J call TRBJ2-1; D is perhaps TRBD1 (5 bases). Germline V gene data show CDR1 as DFQATT and CDR2 as SNEGSKA (reference sequence). V was pared by 3 bases and J by 6 bases, with 9 bases between. CDR3 length: 12 amino acids.

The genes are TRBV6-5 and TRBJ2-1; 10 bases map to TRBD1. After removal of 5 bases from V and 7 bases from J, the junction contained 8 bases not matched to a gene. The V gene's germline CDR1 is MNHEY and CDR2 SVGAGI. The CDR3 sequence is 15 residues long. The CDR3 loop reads CASSTRDRGRNEQFF. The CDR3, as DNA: TGTGCCAGCAGTACCCGGGACAGGGGAAGGAATGAGCAGTTCTTC.

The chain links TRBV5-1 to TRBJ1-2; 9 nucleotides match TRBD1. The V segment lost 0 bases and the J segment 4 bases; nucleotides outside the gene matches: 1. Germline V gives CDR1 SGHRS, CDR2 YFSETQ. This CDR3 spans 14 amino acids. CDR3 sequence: CASSLGGQGYGYTF. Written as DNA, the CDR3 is TGCGCCAGCAGCTTGGGGGGACAGGGCTATGGCTACACCTTC. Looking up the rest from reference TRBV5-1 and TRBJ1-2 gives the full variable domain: KAGVTQTPRYLIKTRGQQVTLSCSPISGHRSVSWYQQTPGQGLQFLFEYFSETQRNKGNFPGRFSGRQFSNSRSEMNVSTLELGDSALYLCASSLGGQGYGYTFGSGTRLTVV.

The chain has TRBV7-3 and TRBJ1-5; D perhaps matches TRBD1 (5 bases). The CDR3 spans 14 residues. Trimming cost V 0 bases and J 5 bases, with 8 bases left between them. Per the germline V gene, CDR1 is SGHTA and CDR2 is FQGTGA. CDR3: CASSLTGGDQPQHF. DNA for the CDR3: TGTGCCAGCAGCTTAACGGGGGGGGATCAGCCCCAGCATTTT.

CDR3 in amino acids: CASSPDGRRAGELFF. As DNA, the CDR3 is TGTGCCAGCTCACCGGACGGTCGGAGGGCCGGGGAGCTGTTTTTT. The rearrangement joins TRBV18 to TRBJ2-2; possible D gene TRBD2, 6 bases. The length of the CDR3 is 15 residues. V was pared by 3 bases and J by 6 bases, with 14 bases between. CDR1 is KGHSH, CDR2 LQKENI, per germline.

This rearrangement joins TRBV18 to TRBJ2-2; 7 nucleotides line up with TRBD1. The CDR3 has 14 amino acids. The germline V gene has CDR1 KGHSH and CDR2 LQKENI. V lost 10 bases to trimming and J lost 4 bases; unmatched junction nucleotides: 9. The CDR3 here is CATGRQGITGELFF. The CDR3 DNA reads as TGTGCCACCGGAAGACAGGGTATCACCGGGGAGCTGTTTTTT. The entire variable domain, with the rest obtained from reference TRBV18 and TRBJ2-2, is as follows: NAGVMQNPRHLVRRRGQEARLRCSPMKGHSHVYWYRQLPEEGLKFMVYLQKENIIDESGMPKERFSAEFPKEGPSILRIQQVVRGDSAAYFCATGRQGITGELFFGEGSRLTVL.

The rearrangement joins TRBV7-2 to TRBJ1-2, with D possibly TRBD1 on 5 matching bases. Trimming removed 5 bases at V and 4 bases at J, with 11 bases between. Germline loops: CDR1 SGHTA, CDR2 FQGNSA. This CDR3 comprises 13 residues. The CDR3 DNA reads TGTGCCAGCAGCCCGGCGGGGGGCTATGGCTACACCTTC. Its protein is CASSPAGGYGYTF.

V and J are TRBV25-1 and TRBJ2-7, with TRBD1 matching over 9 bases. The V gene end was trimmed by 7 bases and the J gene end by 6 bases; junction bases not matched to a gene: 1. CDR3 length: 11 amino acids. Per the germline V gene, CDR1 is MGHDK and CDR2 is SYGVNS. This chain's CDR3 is CASTDRGEQYV. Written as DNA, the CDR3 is TGTGCCAGCACGGACAGGGGCGAGCAGTACGTC.